This T cell receptor beta chain was identified in a study of OX40 agonist ivuxolimab in advanced cancers. Study as a whole: Over 30% of patients had received prior checkpoint inhibitor therapy.

From germline, CDR1 is SGHDT and CDR2 YYEEEE. The CDR3 loop spans 14 amino acids. V gave up 0 bases and J gave up 5 bases, with 11 bases separating them. Measured with immunoSEQ multiplex PCR; TCRdb has only the in-frame clones, and not every one. Here the sample spans about 36,000 clones, roughly 77% being singletons. The TCR originated in an adult with an advanced solid tumor such as melanoma, head and neck, liver or kidney cancer. The sample in question was CD4+ or CD8+ T cells sorted from blood, obtained in a trial of the OX40 agonist ivuxolimab. The chain uses TRBV5-6 and TRBJ2-5; no firm D call. The CDR3 here is CASSLAGLGETQYF. For the CDR3, the DNA is TGTGCCAGCAGCTTGGCGGGTCTCGGGGAGACCCAGTACTTC.